Shown below are 24 T cell receptor beta chains from a single sample sequenced in a study of blood T cell repertoires in COVID-19. Sequencing was performed with immunoSEQ multiplex PCR; in TCRdb, only in-frame clones are kept and a portion is missing. Found here are 150,000 or so clones, 84% of them singletons; the top ten hold 7.7%. Input material: peripheral blood. These receptor sequences come from a man aged 35 to 55 who had recovered from COVID-19.

This clone is a singleton in its sample. The chain employs TRBV9 and TRBJ2-7, with D maybe TRBD1 (6 bases). With 3 bases removed from V and 6 bases from J, the gap between germline ends came to 22 bases. This CDR3 spans 16 amino acids. Germline loops: CDR1 SGDLS, CDR2 YYNGEE. The DNA for the CDR3 is TGTGCCAGCAGCGGAGGGGGACACTCATCCGCCTCCGAGCAGTACTTC. It translates to CASSGGGHSSASEQYF.

CDR3 loop: CASGTGIAGYTF. The CDR3 DNA sequence: TGTGCCAGCGGGACAGGGATTGCTGGCTACACCTTC. The J gene is TRBJ1-2, the V gene TRBV6-5; TRBD1 aligns across 9 bases. The germline CDR1 and CDR2 sequences are MNHEY and SVGAGI. The junction had 5 bases not matched to a gene; V was cut back by 8 bases and J by 7 bases. The CDR3 runs to 12 residues.

The gene calls are TRBV4-1 and TRBJ1-2; D unresolved. This CDR3 spans 15 amino acids. Germline CDR1 is MGHRA and CDR2 is YSYEKL. With 4 bases removed from V and 0 bases from J, the gap between germline ends came to 12 bases. The CDR3: CASSRQAGANYGYTF. As DNA, the CDR3 is TGCGCCAGCAGCCGGCAGGCGGGAGCTAACTATGGCTACACCTTC.

This chain joins TRBV5-5 and TRBJ1-2; no firm D call. V shed 4 bases and J shed 2 bases, with 12 bases lying between them. The CDR3 totals 14 residues. Germline CDR1 reads SGHKS; CDR2 reads YYEKEE (reference sequence). The CDR3: CASSLRYRNYGYTF. The CDR3 bases are TGTGCCAGCAGCCTAAGGTACAGAAACTATGGCTACACCTTC.

This sequence joins TRBV19 and TRBJ1-6, with 9 bases identical to TRBD1. Losses at the gene ends were 5 bases for V and 8 bases for J; bases not matched to a gene: 10. Germline CDR1 LNHDA, CDR2 SQIVND (reference sequence). The CDR3 is made up of 16 amino acids. CDR3 in amino acids: CASSSRGGTGYSPLHF. DNA for the CDR3: TGTGCCAGTAGTTCCCGAGGGGGGACAGGGTATTCACCCCTCCACTTT.

This chain links TRBV29-1 with TRBJ2-7, with 10 bases that match TRBD1. The CDR3 sequence is 14 residues long. Germline CDR1 SQVTM, CDR2 ANQGSEA. Germline trimming cut 0 bases from V and 9 bases from J; bases unmatched to any gene: 8. The CDR3 loop reads CSVEDTGQGGWQYF. The CDR3 coding sequence is TGCAGCGTTGAAGATACCGGACAGGGGGGATGGCAGTACTTC.

The rearrangement links TRBV14 to TRBJ2-7; no clear D gene. The CDR3 has 12 amino acids. The V end was cut by 2 bases, the J end by 4 bases, with 6 bases between. Germline values: CDR1 SGHDN, CDR2 FVKESK. CDR3: CASSQSPYEQYF. The CDR3 nucleotides are TGTGCCAGCAGCCAATCTCCTTACGAGCAGTACTTC.

Details on this clone: The junction departs from germline at one end; a sequencing error may be responsible. The chain is built from TRBV7-7 and TRBJ2-7; 9 bases fit TRBD1. The V gene's germline CDR1 is SSHAT and CDR2 FNYEAQ (reference sequence). This CDR3 region has 15 residues. CDR3 in amino acids: CASSLRQGDFYEQYF. CDR3 nucleotides: TGTGCTAGCAGCCTTAGACAGGGGGATTTCTACGAGCAGTACTTC.

The rearrangement uses TRBV28 and TRBJ1-2; TRBD1 is a possible D gene (6 bases). Germline assignment: CDR1 MDHEN and CDR2 SYDVKM. V lost 6 bases, J lost 4 bases, and 15 bases lay in between. This CDR3 is built from 14 residues. The CDR3 loop is CASSQGGGGYGYTF. The CDR3 DNA reads as TGTGCCAGCAGCCAGGGTGGGGGCGGCTATGGCTACACCTTC.

As regards this clone: A much larger clonotype is one base distant, so this may be a read error. V and J are TRBV6-4 and TRBJ2-3, with TRBD2 matching over 7 bases. The J segment lost 2 bases and the V segment lost 2 bases, leaving 1 base of the junction unmatched. The CDR3 spans 14 residues. Germline CDR1 MRHNA, CDR2 SNTAGT. The CDR3 sequence is CASSDGRATDTQYF. In DNA, the CDR3 is TGTGCCAGCAGTGACGGGAGGGCCACAGATACGCAGTATTTT.

This clone was observed a few times. V gene TRBV4-2 combines with J gene TRBJ2-1, with 9 bases that match TRBD2. CDR3 length: 15 amino acids. The trim removed 4 bases at V and 6 bases at J, leaving 7 bases unmatched. Germline-derived CDR1 and CDR2 are LGHNA and YNFKEQ. CDR3 loop: CASSRGGRAVNEQFF. CDR3 bases: TGTGCCAGCAGCCGAGGCGGGAGGGCCGTCAATGAGCAGTTCTTC.

V is TRBV12-5 and J is TRBJ1-6; D gene ambiguous. The CDR3 has 21 amino acids. Deletions cut 3 bases from V and 6 bases from J, with 30 bases between. Germline CDR1 reads LGHNT; CDR2 reads FRNRAP. The CDR3 DNA follows: TGTGCTAGTGGTTTCCCCCTCAACTATCCGCTCACAAGGCGCCTTAATTCACCCCTCCACTTT. Protein sequence: CASGFPLNYPLTRRLNSPLHF.

The chain is built from TRBV5-4 and TRBJ1-2; 8 bases align to TRBD1. Germline CDR1 and CDR2: SGHNT and YYREEE (reference sequence). The trim removed 4 bases at V and 5 bases at J, leaving 10 bases unmatched. The CDR3 is made up of 15 amino acids. CDR3: CASSIQGASKYGYTF. The CDR3 nucleotides read TGTGCCAGCAGCATCCAGGGGGCCAGTAAATATGGCTACACCTTC. Full variable domain (rest looked up from reference TRBV5-4 and TRBJ1-2): ETGVTQSPTHLIKTRGQQVTLRCSSQSGHNTVSWYQQALGQGPQFIFQYYREEENGRGNFPPRFSGLQFPNYSSELNVNALELDDSALYLCASSIQGASKYGYTFGSGTRLTVV.

The rearrangement links TRBV10-3 to TRBJ1-3; D is ambiguous. This CDR3 is built from 14 residues. V lost 0 bases, J lost 2 bases, and 5 bases lay in between. Germline loops: CDR1 ENHRY, CDR2 SYGVKD. CDR3 sequence: CAISESLTGNTIYF. For the CDR3, the DNA is TGTGCCATCAGTGAGTCCCTAACTGGAAACACCATATATTTT.

The rearrangement links TRBV18 to TRBJ1-6; 9 bases line up with TRBD1. V lost 3 bases to trimming and J lost 10 bases; unmatched junction nucleotides: 4. CDR3 size: 14 residues. Germline-derived CDR1 and CDR2 are KGHSH and LQKENI. CDR3 protein: CASSPDRGHSPLHF. CDR3 sequence (DNA): TGTGCCAGCTCACCGGACAGGGGCCACTCACCCCTCCACTTT. Looking up the rest from reference TRBV18 and TRBJ1-6 gives the full variable domain: NAGVMQNPRHLVRRRGQEARLRCSPMKGHSHVYWYRQLPEEGLKFMVYLQKENIIDESGMPKERFSAEFPKEGPSILRIQQVVRGDSAAYFCASSPDRGHSPLHFGNGTRLTVT.

The chain combines TRBV6-5 with TRBJ2-3; 8 bases map to TRBD1. J was trimmed by 9 bases and V by 0 bases; bases with no gene match: 2. Germline CDR1 reads MNHEY; CDR2 reads SVGAGI. This CDR3 has 13 amino acids. This CDR3 is CASSYSRTGTQYF. CDR3 bases: TGTGCCAGCAGTTACTCCCGGACAGGGACGCAGTATTTT.

V and J are TRBV9 and TRBJ1-2, with no clear D. Trimming removed 3 bases from V and 0 bases from J, with 15 bases in between. Looked up from germline, CDR1 is SGDLS and CDR2 is YYNGEE. The length of the CDR3 is 16 residues. This chain's CDR3 is CASSGARTAANYGYTF. The CDR3 DNA reads as TGTGCCAGCAGCGGGGCCAGAACAGCAGCTAACTATGGCTACACCTTC.

J is TRBJ2-3 and V is TRBV9, with D possibly matching TRBD2 (5 bases). V was clipped by 6 bases and J by 5 bases, with 13 bases between them. This CDR3 has 13 residues. Per the germline V gene, CDR1 is SGDLS and CDR2 is YYNGEE. The CDR3 DNA sequence: TGTGCCAGCAACGCGGGTTGGGGAGATACGCAGTATTTT. It specifies CASNAGWGDTQYF.

This clone was found a few times. The chain employs TRBV28 and TRBJ2-3; 9 bases line up with TRBD2. In germline, CDR1 is MDHEN, CDR2 SYDVKM. Germline trimming cut 2 bases from V and 2 bases from J; bases unmatched to any gene: 2. The CDR3 is made up of 15 amino acids. CDR3 sequence (DNA): TGTGCCAGCAGTTTAGCGGGAGGGCACACAGATACGCAGTATTTT. Amino acid sequence: CASSLAGGHTDTQYF.

This chain connects TRBV3-1 (or the pseudogene TRBV3-2) to TRBJ2-5; D is unclear. Trimming left V 1 base short and J 6 bases short, with 6 bases between. The V gene's germline CDR1 is LGHDT and CDR2 YNNKEL (reference sequence). This CDR3 region has 12 residues. The DNA of the CDR3 is TGTGCCAGCAGCCAAGGGCGGAAGACCCAGTACTTC. This sequence encodes CASSQGRKTQYF.

The chain couples TRBV9 to TRBJ1-5; 9 bases are a match to TRBD1. Germline values: CDR1 SGDLS, CDR2 YYNGEE. J gave up 1 base and V 3 bases, and 2 bases lay outside the gene matches. The CDR3 is 15 amino acids. This CDR3 reads CASSAGTGSNQPQHF. CDR3 DNA sequence: TGTGCCAGCAGCGCCGGGACAGGGAGCAATCAGCCCCAGCATTTT. Together with reference TRBV9 and TRBJ1-5, the CDR3 gives the full variable domain: DSGVTQTPKHLITATGQRVTLRCSPRSGDLSVYWYQQSLDQGLQFLIQYYNGEERAKGNILERFSAQQFPDLHSELNLSSLELGDSALYFCASSAGTGSNQPQHFGDGTRLSIL.

This clone was counted a single time. CDR3 sequence reads: CASSPTVYNEQFF. CDR3 nucleotide sequence: TGTGCCAGCAGCCCAACAGTCTACAATGAGCAGTTCTTC. The genes are TRBV7-9 and TRBJ2-1, with D uncertain. V was cut by 5 bases and J by 3 bases, with 8 bases left in between. The V gene's germline CDR1 is SEHNR and CDR2 FQNEAQ (reference sequence). CDR3 length equals 13 residues.

The chain couples TRBV7-9 to TRBJ2-7; a possible D gene is TRBD1 (5 bases). CDR1 SEHNR and CDR2 FQNEAQ come from the germline V gene (reference sequence). V lost 2 bases and J 2 bases, leaving 10 bases between the germline ends. CDR3 size: 14 residues. DNA of the CDR3: TGTGCCAGCAGCTTAAACATAGGGGCCTACGAGCAGTACTTC. It encodes CASSLNIGAYEQYF.

This chain links TRBV4-3 with TRBJ2-1; 9 bases agree with TRBD2. Germline V gene lookup returns CDR1 LGHNA and CDR2 YSLEER. The CDR3 length is 18 residues. The trim removed 1 base at V and 2 bases at J, leaving 9 bases unmatched. The CDR3 region has the DNA TGCGCCAGCAGCCAAGGTGGAGCGGGGGGACCCACCTACAATGAGCAGTTCTTC. It specifies CASSQGGAGGPTYNEQFF.